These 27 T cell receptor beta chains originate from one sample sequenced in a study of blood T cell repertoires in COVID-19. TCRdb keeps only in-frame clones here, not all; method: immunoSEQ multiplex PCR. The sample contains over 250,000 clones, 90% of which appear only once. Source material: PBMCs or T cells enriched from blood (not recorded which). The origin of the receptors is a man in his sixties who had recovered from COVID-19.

This chain's CDR3 is CASTRTGHTDTQYF. As DNA, the CDR3 is TGTGCCAGTACCCGGACAGGGCACACAGATACGCAGTATTTT. The chain carries TRBV19 and TRBJ2-3; 8 bases line up with TRBD1. Germline assignment: CDR1 LNHDA and CDR2 SQIVND (reference sequence). This CDR3 comprises 14 residues. V shed 7 bases and J 2 bases; nucleotides not matched to a gene: 5. Looking up the rest from reference TRBV19 and TRBJ2-3 gives the full variable domain: DGGITQSPKYLFRKEGQNVTLSCEQNLNHDAMYWYRQDPGQGLRLIYYSQIVNDFQKGDIAEGYSVSREKKESFPLTVTSAQKNPTAFYLCASTRTGHTDTQYFGPGTRLTVL.

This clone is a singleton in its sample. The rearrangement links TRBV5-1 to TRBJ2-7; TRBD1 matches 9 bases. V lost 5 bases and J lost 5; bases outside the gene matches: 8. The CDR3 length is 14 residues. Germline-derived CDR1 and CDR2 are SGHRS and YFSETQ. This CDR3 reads CASSYGTGLHEQYF. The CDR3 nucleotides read TGCGCCAGCAGTTACGGGACAGGGCTGCACGAGCAGTACTTC. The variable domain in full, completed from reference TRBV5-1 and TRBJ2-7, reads KAGVTQTPRYLIKTRGQQVTLSCSPISGHRSVSWYQQTPGQGLQFLFEYFSETQRNKGNFPGRFSGRQFSNSRSEMNVSTLELGDSALYLCASSYGTGLHEQYFGPGTRLTVT.

The CDR3 sequence is CASSYGQGLVQFF. The DNA for the CDR3 is TGTGCCAGCAGTTACGGACAGGGTCTTGTGCAGTTCTTC. J is TRBJ2-1 and V is TRBV6-5; 8 bases agree with TRBD1. This CDR3 region has 13 residues. J lost 12 bases, V lost 2 bases, and 6 bases had no gene match. Looked up from germline, CDR1 is MNHEY and CDR2 is SVGAGI.

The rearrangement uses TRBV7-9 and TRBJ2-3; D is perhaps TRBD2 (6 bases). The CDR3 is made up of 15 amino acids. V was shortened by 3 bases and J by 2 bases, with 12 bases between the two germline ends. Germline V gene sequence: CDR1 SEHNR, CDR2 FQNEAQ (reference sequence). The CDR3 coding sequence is TGTGCCAGCAGCTTGGGACTGCGTTTCACAGATACGCAGTATTTT. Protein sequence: CASSLGLRFTDTQYF. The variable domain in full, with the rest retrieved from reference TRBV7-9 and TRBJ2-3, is DTGVSQNPRHKITKRGQNVTFRCDPISEHNRLYWYRQTLGQGPEFLTYFQNEAQLEKSRLLSDRFSAERPKGSFSTLEIQRTEQGDSAMYLCASSLGLRFTDTQYFGPGTRLTVL.

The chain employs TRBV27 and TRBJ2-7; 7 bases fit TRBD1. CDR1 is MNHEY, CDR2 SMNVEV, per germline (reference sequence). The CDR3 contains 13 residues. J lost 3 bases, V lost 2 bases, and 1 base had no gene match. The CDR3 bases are TGTGCCAGCAGTTTAGGACAGGACTACGAGCAGTACTTC. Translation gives CASSLGQDYEQYF.

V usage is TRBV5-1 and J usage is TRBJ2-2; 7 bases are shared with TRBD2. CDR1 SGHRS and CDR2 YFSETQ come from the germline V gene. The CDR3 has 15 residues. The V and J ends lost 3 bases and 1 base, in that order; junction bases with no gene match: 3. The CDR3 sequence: CASSSTSVNTGELFF. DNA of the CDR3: TGCGCCAGCAGCTCCACTAGCGTGAACACCGGGGAGCTGTTTTTT.

As DNA, the CDR3 is TGCGCCAGCAGCCTTGGGACATTTCTCACCTACGAGCAGTACTTC. Encoded protein: CASSLGTFLTYEQYF. The chain recombines TRBV5-1 with TRBJ2-7, with D possibly matching TRBD1 (6 bases). Trimming stripped 4 bases from V and 2 bases from J, with 16 bases between. This CDR3 is built from 15 residues. From germline, CDR1 is SGHRS and CDR2 YFSETQ.

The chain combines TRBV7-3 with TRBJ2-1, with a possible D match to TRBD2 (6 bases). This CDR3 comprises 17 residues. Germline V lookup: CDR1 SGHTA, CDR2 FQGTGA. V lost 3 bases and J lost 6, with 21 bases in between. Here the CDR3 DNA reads TGTGCCAGCAGCTTGAGCTCCGGAGCGGGTTTAATCAATGAGCAGTTCTTC. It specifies CASSLSSGAGLINEQFF.

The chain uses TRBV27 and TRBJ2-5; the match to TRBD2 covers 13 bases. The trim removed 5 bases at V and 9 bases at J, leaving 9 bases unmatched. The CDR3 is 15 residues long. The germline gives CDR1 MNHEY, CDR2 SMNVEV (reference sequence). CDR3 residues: CASSRGTSGVAAQYF. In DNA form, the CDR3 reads TGTGCCAGCAGTCGAGGGACTAGCGGGGTCGCGGCCCAGTACTTC.

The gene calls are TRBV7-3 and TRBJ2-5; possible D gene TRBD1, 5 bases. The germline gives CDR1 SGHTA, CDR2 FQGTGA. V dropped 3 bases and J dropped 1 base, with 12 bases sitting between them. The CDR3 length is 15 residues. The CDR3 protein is CASSFGSGIQETQYF. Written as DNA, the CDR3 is TGTGCCAGCAGCTTCGGGTCAGGGATCCAAGAGACCCAGTACTTC.

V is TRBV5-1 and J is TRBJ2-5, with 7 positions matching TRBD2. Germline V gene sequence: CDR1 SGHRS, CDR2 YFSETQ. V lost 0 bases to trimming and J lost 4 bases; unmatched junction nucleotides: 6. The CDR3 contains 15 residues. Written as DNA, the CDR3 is TGCGCCAGCAGCTTGGCCGGGTCGGGGGGAGAGACCCAGTACTTC. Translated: CASSLAGSGGETQYF. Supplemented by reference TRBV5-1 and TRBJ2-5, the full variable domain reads KAGVTQTPRYLIKTRGQQVTLSCSPISGHRSVSWYQQTPGQGLQFLFEYFSETQRNKGNFPGRFSGRQFSNSRSEMNVSTLELGDSALYLCASSLAGSGGETQYFGPGTRLLVL.

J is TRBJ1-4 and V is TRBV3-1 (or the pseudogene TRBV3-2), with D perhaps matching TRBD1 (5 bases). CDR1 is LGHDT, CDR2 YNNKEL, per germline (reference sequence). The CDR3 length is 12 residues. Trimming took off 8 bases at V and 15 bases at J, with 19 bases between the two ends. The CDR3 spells CASHQAGGGVFF. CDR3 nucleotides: TGTGCCAGCCACCAGGCCGGGGGAGGTGTGTTTTTT.

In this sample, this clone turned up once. The CDR3 here is CASSLSGRFYNEQFF. As DNA, the CDR3 is TGTGCCAGCAGCCTCAGCGGGAGGTTCTACAATGAGCAGTTCTTC. The rearrangement joins TRBV7-9 to TRBJ2-1, with 9 bases fitting TRBD2. Trimming at V came to 5 bases and at J to 3 bases, leaving 5 bases not matched to a gene. The germline gives CDR1 SEHNR, CDR2 FQNEAQ (reference sequence). This CDR3 is 15 amino acids long.

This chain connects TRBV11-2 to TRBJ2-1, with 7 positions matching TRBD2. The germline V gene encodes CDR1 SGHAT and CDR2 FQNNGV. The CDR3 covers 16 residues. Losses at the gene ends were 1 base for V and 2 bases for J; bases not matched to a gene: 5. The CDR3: CASSLATSGAYNEQFF. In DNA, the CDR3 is TGTGCCAGCAGCTTAGCCACAAGCGGGGCCTACAATGAGCAGTTCTTC.

The chain's CDR3 is CASSPDRPNPLSGNTIYF. CDR3 DNA sequence: TGTGCCAGCAGCCCAGACAGGCCAAACCCTCTCTCTGGAAACACCATATATTTT. The J gene is TRBJ1-3, the V gene TRBV7-2, with D perhaps TRBD1 (6 bases). V dropped 5 bases and J dropped 0 bases, with 20 bases sitting between them. Per germline, CDR1 SGHTA and CDR2 FQGNSA. The CDR3 is made up of 18 amino acids.

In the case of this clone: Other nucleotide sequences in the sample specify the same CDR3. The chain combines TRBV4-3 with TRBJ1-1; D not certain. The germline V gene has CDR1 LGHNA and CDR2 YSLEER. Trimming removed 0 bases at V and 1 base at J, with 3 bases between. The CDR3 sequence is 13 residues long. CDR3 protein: CASSQDRNTEAFF. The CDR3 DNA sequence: TGCGCCAGCAGCCAAGATAGGAACACTGAAGCTTTCTTT.

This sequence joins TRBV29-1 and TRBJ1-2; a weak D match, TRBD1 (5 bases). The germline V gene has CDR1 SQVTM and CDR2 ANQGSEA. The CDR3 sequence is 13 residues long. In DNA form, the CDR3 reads TGCATCACTCTCGGGGGACTTAGCTATGGCTACACCTTC. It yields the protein CITLGGLSYGYTF.

The CDR3 bases are TGCGCCAGCAGCTTCAGAGGACAGGGGGGCACTGAAGCTTTCTTT. Translation: CASSFRGQGGTEAFF. The chain carries TRBV5-1 and TRBJ1-1; the match to TRBD1 covers 10 bases. V gave up 2 bases and J gave up 4 bases; unmatched junction bases: 5. The CDR3 has 15 amino acids. Germline V lookup: CDR1 SGHRS, CDR2 YFSETQ.

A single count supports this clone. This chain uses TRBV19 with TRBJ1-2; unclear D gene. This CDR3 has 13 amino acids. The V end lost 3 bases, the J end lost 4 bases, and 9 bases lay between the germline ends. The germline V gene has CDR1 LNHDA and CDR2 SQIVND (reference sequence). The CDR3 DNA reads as TGTGCCAGTAGTATCGGAGAGGGCTATGGCTACACCTTC. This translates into CASSIGEGYGYTF.

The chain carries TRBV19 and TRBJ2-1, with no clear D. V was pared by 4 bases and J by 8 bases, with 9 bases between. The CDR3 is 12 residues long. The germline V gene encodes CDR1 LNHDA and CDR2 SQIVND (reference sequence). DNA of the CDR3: TGTGCCAGTAGTACCCGGAGTTATGAGCAGTTCTTC. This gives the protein CASSTRSYEQFF.

CDR3 nucleotide sequence: TGTGCCAGCAGTTACTCCGCCCGGAACTATGGCTACACCTTC. Protein: CASSYSARNYGYTF. The J gene is TRBJ1-2, the V gene TRBV6-5; D is undetermined. Trimming shortened V by 0 bases and J by 2 bases, and 7 bases separated the two germline ends. The length of the CDR3 is 14 residues. The germline CDR1 and CDR2 sequences are MNHEY and SVGAGI.

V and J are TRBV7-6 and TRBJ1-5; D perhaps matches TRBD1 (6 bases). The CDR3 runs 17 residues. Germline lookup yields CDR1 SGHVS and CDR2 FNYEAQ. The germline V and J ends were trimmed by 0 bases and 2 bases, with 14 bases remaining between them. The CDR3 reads CASSLAAGGEGNQPQHF. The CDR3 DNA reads TGTGCCAGCAGCTTAGCGGCGGGGGGCGAGGGCAATCAGCCCCAGCATTTT.

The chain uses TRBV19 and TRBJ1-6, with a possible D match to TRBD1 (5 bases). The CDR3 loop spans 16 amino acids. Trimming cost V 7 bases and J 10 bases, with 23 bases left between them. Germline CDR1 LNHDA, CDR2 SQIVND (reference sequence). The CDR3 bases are TGTGCCAGTATCGACAGTGCCGAGCTTTTTCGGTCACCCCTCCACTTT. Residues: CASIDSAELFRSPLHF.

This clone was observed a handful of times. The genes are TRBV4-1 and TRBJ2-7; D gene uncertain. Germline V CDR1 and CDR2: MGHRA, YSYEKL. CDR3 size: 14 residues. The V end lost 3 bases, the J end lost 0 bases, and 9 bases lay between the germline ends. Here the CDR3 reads CASSHPVYSYEQYF. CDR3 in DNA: TGCGCCAGCAGCCACCCGGTCTACTCCTACGAGCAGTACTTC.

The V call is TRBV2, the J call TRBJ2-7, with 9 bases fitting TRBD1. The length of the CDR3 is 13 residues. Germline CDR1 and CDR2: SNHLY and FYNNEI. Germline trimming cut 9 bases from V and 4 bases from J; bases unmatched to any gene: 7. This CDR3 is CASSGTGNYEQYF. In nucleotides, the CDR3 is TGTGCCAGTTCCGGGACAGGGAATTACGAGCAGTACTTC.

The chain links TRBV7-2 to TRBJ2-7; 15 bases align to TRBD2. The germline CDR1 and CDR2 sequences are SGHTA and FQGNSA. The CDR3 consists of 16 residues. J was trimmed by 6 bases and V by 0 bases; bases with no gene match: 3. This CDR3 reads CASSLARTSGGAEQYF. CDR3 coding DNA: TGTGCCAGCAGCTTAGCGCGGACTAGCGGGGGGGCCGAGCAGTACTTC.

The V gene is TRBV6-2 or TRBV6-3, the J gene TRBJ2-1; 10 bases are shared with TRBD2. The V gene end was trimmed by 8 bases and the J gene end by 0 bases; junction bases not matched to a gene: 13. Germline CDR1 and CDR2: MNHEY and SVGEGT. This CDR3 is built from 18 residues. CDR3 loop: CASGSPSGRGYSYNEQFF. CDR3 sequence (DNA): TGTGCCAGCGGTTCTCCAAGCGGGAGGGGATACTCCTACAATGAGCAGTTCTTC.